The rows below give T cell receptor beta chains drawn from one sample of a study of T cells in narcolepsy. Only in-frame clones appear in the TCRdb table, and some are missing; sequencing was by immunoSEQ multiplex PCR. The sample has about 35,000 clones; approximately 84% are singletons. The sample taken for sequencing was memory (CD45RA-) CD4+ T cells from blood. These receptors originate from a human donor in good health. Each CDR3 is given with its conserved first and last residue. A D gene is named only where the DNA matches it firmly. Clone sizes are given selectively: once, few, many, or a class where the clone is expanded.

TRBD1 | TRBJ1-1 | . | TRBV29-1 | CSVPDGTANTEAFF | TGCAGCGTCCCTGATGGGACAGCGAACACTGAAGCTTTCTTT
TRBD2 | TRBJ2-1 | . | TRBV5-1 | CASSPELAGGANEQFF | TGCGCCAGCAGCCCAGAACTAGCGGGGGGCGCCAATGAGCAGTTCTTC
. | TRBJ1-1 | . | TRBV5-1 | CASSLGTSGTEAFF | TGCGCCAGCAGCTTGGGGACGTCGGGGACTGAAGCTTTCTTT
. | TRBJ1-3 | few | TRBV4-1 | CASSPGPWNTIYF | TGCGCCAGCAGCCCGGGGCCTTGGAACACCATATATTTT
TRBD1 | TRBJ1-2 | few | TRBV7-8 | CASTLGDSNYGYTF | TGTGCCAGCACCCTCGGGGACAGCAACTATGGCTACACCTTC
. | TRBJ2-6 | . | TRBV7-2 | CASSPRAALSSSGANVLTF | TGTGCCAGCAGCCCCCGGGCGGCGCTATCCTCCTCTGGGGCCAACGTCCTGACTTTC
. | TRBJ2-7 | . | TRBV9 | CASHKIFCEQYF | TGTGCCAGTCACAAGATCTTCTGCGAGCAGTACTTC
TRBD2 | TRBJ2-5 | once | TRBV2 | CASKTGTSLRETQYF | TGTGCCAGCAAGACCGGGACTAGCCTCCGAGAGACCCAGTACTTC
. | TRBJ2-7 | . | TRBV9 | CASSVATGHPYEQYF | TGTGCCAGCAGCGTAGCTACGGGACACCCCTACGAGCAGTACTTC
TRBD2 | TRBJ2-7 | . | TRBV5-5 | CASSRSGGPYEQYF | TGTGCCAGCAGCCGCAGCGGGGGACCATACGAGCAGTACTTC
. | TRBJ2-5 | . | TRBV11-3 | CASSLNGPSSKETQYF | TGTGCCAGCAGCCTGAATGGGCCTTCATCTAAAGAGACCCAGTACTTC
. | TRBJ1-1 | . | TRBV10-3 | CATRALNTEAFF | TGTGCCACCAGAGCATTGAACACTGAAGCTTTCTTT
TRBD1 | TRBJ2-7 | . | TRBV15 | CATSRGEGQGKDEQYF | TGTGCCACCAGCAGAGGGGAAGGACAGGGAAAGGACGAGCAGTACTTC
TRBD1 | TRBJ2-1 | . | TRBV5-4 | CASSLPFDRGRNEQFF | TGTGCCAGCAGCCTCCCCTTTGACAGGGGGCGCAATGAGCAGTTCTTC
. | TRBJ1-1 | . | TRBV5-1 | CASSLVGAGHEAFF | TGCGCCAGCAGCTTGGTCGGGGCAGGGCATGAAGCTTTCTTT
. | TRBJ2-7 | once | TRBV10-2 | CASNNRARGGSYEQYF | TGCGCCAGCAACAATAGGGCGAGGGGGGGTTCCTACGAGCAGTACTTC
. | TRBJ1-1 | . | TRBV10-3 | CATGPRDSEAFF | TGTGCCACGGGGCCCCGCGACAGCGAAGCTTTCTTT
. | TRBJ2-2 | . | TRBV5-1 | CASSVREVGELFF | TGCGCCAGCAGCGTTAGGGAGGTGGGGGAGCTGTTTTTT
. | TRBJ1-4 | . | TRBV15 | CATSRDPVRPGEKLFF | TGTGCCACCAGCAGAGATCCAGTCCGGCCGGGAGAAAAACTGTTTTTT
. | TRBJ1-3 | few | TRBV11-2 | CASSLVVGGNTIYF | TGTGCCAGCAGCTTAGTAGTCGGTGGAAACACCATATATTTT
. | TRBJ1-3 | once | TRBV6-6 | CASSYSEGWGNTIYF | TGTGCCAGCAGTTACTCGGAAGGGTGGGGAAACACCATATATTTT
. | TRBJ2-7 | . | TRBV5-6 | CASSRDFSYEQYF | TGTGCCAGCAGTCGGGACTTCTCCTACGAGCAGTACTTC
. | TRBJ2-3 | . | TRBV7-2 | CASSLGYSLTDTQYF | TGTGCCAGCAGCTTAGGGTATAGCCTCACAGATACGCAGTATTTT
. | TRBJ2-5 | . | TRBV4-1 | CASSRLRDLQETQYF | TGCGCCAGCAGCCGACTTAGAGACCTACAAGAGACCCAGTACTTC
. | TRBJ1-5 | . | TRBV6-5 | CASSNDKGQPQHF | TGTGCCAGCAGTAACGACAAGGGCCAGCCCCAGCATTTT
. | TRBJ2-1 | . | TRBV7-6 | CASSLGTGGGVEQFF | TGTGCCAGCAGCCTGGGGACGGGGGGCGGCGTTGAGCAGTTCTTC
TRBD2 | TRBJ2-7 | . | TRBV6-1 | CASRLRLAMNYEQYF | TGTGCCAGCAGACTCAGACTAGCTATGAACTACGAGCAGTACTTC
. | TRBJ2-7 | . | TRBV18 | CAGSPETGSSYEQYF | TGTGCCGGCTCACCAGAGACAGGATCCTCCTACGAGCAGTACTTC
. | TRBJ1-3 | . | TRBV21-1 | CASTLWGGNTIYF | TGTGCCAGCACCCTGTGGGGTGGAAACACCATATATTTT
. | TRBJ1-1 | . | TRBV28 | CASSLRTALSEAFF | TGTGCCAGCAGCCTGAGGACAGCTCTCAGTGAAGCTTTCTTT
. | TRBJ2-1 | . | TRBV7-9 | CASSLAGAGTYSYNEQFF | TGTGCCAGCAGCTTAGCGGGAGCAGGGACATATTCCTACAATGAGCAGTTCTTC
. | TRBJ2-7 | few | TRBV10-3 | CAITFGGGKNLGEQYF | TGTGCCATCACGTTCGGAGGGGGCAAAAACCTCGGGGAGCAGTACTTC
. | TRBJ2-5 | . | TRBV5-1 | CASSLLTAAGTQYF | TGCGCCAGCAGCTTGTTGACAGCCGCGGGGACCCAGTACTTC
. | TRBJ2-5 | few | TRBV7-2 | CASSLAGGIGTQYF | TGTGCCAGCAGCTTAGCAGGGGGGATCGGGACCCAGTACTTC
. | TRBJ2-2 | few | TRBV28 | CASSRPGVNTGELFF | TGTGCCAGCAGTCGACCAGGGGTGAACACCGGGGAGCTGTTTTTT
. | TRBJ2-2 | . | TRBV5-1 | CASSLASGRNTGELFF | TGCGCCAGCAGCTTGGCGAGCGGGCGGAACACCGGGGAGCTGTTTTTT
. | TRBJ1-1 | . | TRBV18 | CASSPQNLNTEAFF | TGTGCCAGCTCACCACAGAATTTGAACACTGAAGCTTTCTTT
. | TRBJ1-1 | . | TRBV7-9 | CASSRGNTEAFF | TGTGCCAGCAGCCGGGGGAACACTGAAGCTTTCTTT
TRBD1 | TRBJ2-3 | . | TRBV7-2 | CASSQTTGKGTDTQYF | TGTGCCAGCAGCCAAACGACAGGGAAGGGCACAGATACGCAGTATTTT
TRBD1 | TRBJ1-2 | . | TRBV9 | CASSATGGDGYTF | TGTGCCAGCAGCGCCACAGGGGGCGATGGCTACACCTTC
TRBD2 | TRBJ2-4 | . | TRBV5-6 | CASATSGAAKNIQYF | TGTGCCAGCGCCACTAGCGGGGCGGCCAAAAACATTCAGTACTTC
TRBD1 | TRBJ2-3 | . | TRBV5-8 | CASTRQGLADTQYF | TGTGCCAGCACCAGACAGGGTCTGGCAGATACGCAGTATTTT
. | TRBJ2-1 | few | TRBV18 | CASSTLPLGAPSYNEQFF | TGTGCCAGCTCAACGCTCCCTCTAGGGGCCCCATCCTACAATGAGCAGTTCTTC
TRBD2 | TRBJ2-5 | . | TRBV18 | CASSAGGLSQETQYF | TGTGCCAGCTCAGCTGGGGGACTATCACAAGAGACCCAGTACTTC
TRBD2 | TRBJ2-1 | . | TRBV18 | CASSPAGREGRNEQFF | TGTGCCAGCTCACCAGCTGGGCGGGAGGGGCGCAATGAGCAGTTCTTC
. | TRBJ2-1 | . | TRBV4-3 | CASSQVGGRRINEQFF | TGCGCCAGCAGCCAAGTGGGGGGACGTCGGATCAATGAGCAGTTCTTC
. | TRBJ2-1 | . | TRBV9 | CASSVGGPSYEQFF | TGTGCCAGCAGCGTAGGGGGGCCAAGCTATGAGCAGTTCTTC
. | TRBJ1-1 | . | TRBV14 | CASSQGGETFF | TGTGCCAGCAGCCAAGGAGGGGAGACTTTCTTT
TRBD1 | TRBJ1-1 | few | TRBV6-6 | CASSTQGVEAFF | TGTGCCAGCAGTACTCAGGGGGTTGAAGCTTTCTTT
TRBD1 | TRBJ2-4 | . | TRBV28 | CASMDRGIAKNIQYF | TGTGCCAGCATGGACAGGGGGATCGCCAAAAACATTCAGTACTTC
. | TRBJ1-1 | . | TRBV5-4 | CASSLGGRGRTEAFF | TGTGCCAGCAGCTTGGGGGGCAGGGGCAGGACTGAAGCTTTCTTT
. | TRBJ2-6 | few | TRBV19 | CASSIERGLSGANVLTF | TGTGCCAGTAGTATAGAACGGGGGCTCTCTGGGGCCAACGTCCTGACTTTC
. | TRBJ2-6 | . | TRBV19 | CASSISTVTGANVLTF | TGTGCCAGTAGTATCAGCACAGTGACTGGGGCCAACGTCCTGACTTTC
TRBD2 | TRBJ2-2 | . | TRBV5-5 | CASSLDPTSGRRTGELFF | TGTGCCAGCAGCTTGGATCCGACTAGCGGGAGGCGAACCGGGGAGCTGTTTTTT
. | TRBJ2-1 | . | TRBV5-1 | CASKTPSNPDEQFF | TGCGCCAGCAAAACTCCCAGCAACCCAGATGAGCAGTTCTTC
. | TRBJ1-2 | . | TRBV9 | CASSPGTYGYTF | TGTGCCAGCAGCCCGGGAACCTATGGCTACACCTTC
. | TRBJ2-1 | . | TRBV9 | CASSVDGGPMYPFF | TGTGCCAGCAGCGTAGACGGGGGACCCATGTATCCGTTCTTC